The 11 T cell receptor beta chains below all came from one sample that was sequenced in a study of T cell therapy after organ transplantation. Antigen specificity for these receptors is unknown. Clones were sequenced by immunoSEQ multiplex PCR, and TCRdb holds only the in-frame ones, with some missing. The sample consists of some 1,700 clones, around 80% of them appearing once. Source: CD8+ T cells from blood, taken before autologous CMV-specific T cell therapy. All receptors derive from a human patient who had received a solid organ transplant and had CMV disease.

V and J are TRBV9 and TRBJ1-1, with D perhaps TRBD1 (5 bases). V was cut by 6 bases and J by 2 bases, with 8 bases left in between. Germline CDR1 and CDR2: SGDLS and YYNGEE. The CDR3 covers 12 residues. DNA of the CDR3: TGTGCCAGCACCGGGGCTAACACTGAAGCTTTCTTT. It codes for CASTGANTEAFF.

V usage is TRBV27 and J usage is TRBJ2-1; D is unresolved. Germline V gene lookup returns CDR1 MNHEY and CDR2 SMNVEV (reference sequence). This CDR3 has 12 residues. Trimming pared 2 bases from V and 6 bases from J, leaving 5 bases between. This CDR3 is CASSLVPNEQFF. The CDR3 DNA reads as TGTGCCAGCAGTTTAGTACCCAATGAGCAGTTCTTC.

The chain links TRBV9 to TRBJ2-1; 11 bases align to TRBD2. CDR3 size: 16 residues. V lost 3 bases to trimming and J lost 8 bases; unmatched junction nucleotides: 10. In germline, CDR1 is SGDLS, CDR2 YYNGEE. CDR3 amino acids: CASSAPTSGGRYEQFF. CDR3 bases: TGTGCCAGCAGCGCCCCCACTAGCGGGGGACGCTATGAGCAGTTCTTC.

The rearrangement links TRBV4-1 to TRBJ2-2; TRBD1 aligns across 10 bases. Germline CDR1 reads MGHRA; CDR2 reads YSYEKL. The CDR3 length is 15 residues. Losses at the gene ends were 4 bases for V and 7 bases for J; bases not matched to a gene: 6. The CDR3 loop reads CASSRDRGPLGELFF. The CDR3 DNA follows: TGCGCCAGCAGCCGGGACAGGGGCCCTCTCGGGGAGCTGTTTTTT.

The chain has TRBV12-5 and TRBJ2-7; D uncertain. Looked up from germline, CDR1 is LGHNT and CDR2 is FRNRAP. This CDR3 spans 10 amino acids. V gave up 9 bases and J gave up 4 bases, with 7 bases separating them. In DNA form, the CDR3 reads TGTGCTAGCCCTTCTTACGAGCAGTACTTC. Translation gives CASPSYEQYF.

The chain couples TRBV29-1 to TRBJ1-2; 9 nucleotides align to TRBD1. This CDR3 contains 12 residues. Germline assignment: CDR1 SQVTM and CDR2 ANQGSEA. Losses at the gene ends were 5 bases for V and 13 bases for J; bases not matched to a gene: 11. The CDR3 DNA follows: TGCAGCGTTCTTTCTCGGACAGGGGTTAGCACCTTC. Translating gives CSVLSRTGVSTF. Complete variable domain (other parts from reference TRBV29-1 and TRBJ1-2): SAVISQKPSRDICQRGTSLTIQCQVDSQVTMMFWYRQQPGQSLTLIATANQGSEATYESGFVIDKFPISRPNLTFSTLTVSNMSPEDSSIYLCSVLSRTGVSTFGSGTRLTVV.

This chain uses TRBV19 with TRBJ2-7, with a weak D call TRBD2 (5 bases). Germline values: CDR1 LNHDA, CDR2 SQIVND (reference sequence). The V end lost 6 bases, the J end lost 5 bases, and 17 bases lay between the germline ends. CDR3 length: 14 amino acids. The CDR3 DNA sequence: TGTGCCAGTAGCGAGCGGACCTCAGACCACGAGCAGTACTTC. Translated, it gives CASSERTSDHEQYF.

The chain is built from TRBV7-9 and TRBJ1-1; D gene unclear. Germline assignment: CDR1 SEHNR and CDR2 FQNEAQ (reference sequence). V dropped 0 bases and J dropped 1 base, with 6 bases sitting between them. This CDR3 contains 14 residues. The CDR3, as DNA: TGTGCCAGCAGCTTAGCACGGTCGAACACTGAAGCTTTCTTT. It specifies CASSLARSNTEAFF.

The count of this clone is one. The genes are TRBV27 and TRBJ2-5; TRBD2 matches at 11 bases. With 2 bases clipped from V and 5 bases from J, the junction kept 7 bases outside the gene matches. The germline CDR1 and CDR2 sequences are MNHEY and SMNVEV (reference sequence). This CDR3 has 16 amino acids. The CDR3 nucleotides are TGTGCCAGCAGTTTAGGAACTAGCGGGAGATGGGAGACCCAGTACTTC. It is translated as CASSLGTSGRWETQYF.

The rearrangement uses TRBV5-6 and TRBJ1-2, with TRBD1 matching 9 bases. The trim removed 4 bases at V and 7 bases at J, leaving 5 bases unmatched. The CDR3 is 13 amino acids. Germline V gene lookup returns CDR1 SGHDT and CDR2 YYEEEE. For the CDR3, the DNA is TGTGCCAGCAGCGTCGGGACAGGGTCTGGCTACACCTTC. Translating it yields CASSVGTGSGYTF.

Only one count was recorded for this clone. V usage is TRBV4-2 and J usage is TRBJ2-1; D tentatively fits TRBD1 or TRBD2 (6 bases each). Germline assignment: CDR1 LGHNA and CDR2 YNFKEQ. This CDR3 region has 16 residues. V was clipped by 4 bases and J by 3 bases, with 16 bases between them. CDR3 sequence reads: CASSPEGGSFYNEQFF. The CDR3 DNA is TGTGCCAGCAGCCCAGAAGGGGGGAGCTTCTACAATGAGCAGTTCTTC.